The clone carrying this T cell receptor beta chain was seen ten or more times. The antigen remains undetermined. The record originates from a study of regulatory T cells in long-lasting Graves disease. Findings and limits, study-wide: New patients shared about a thousand public clonotypes, fewer than the approximately 2,700 shared by persistent patients. Repertoires from persistent disease leaned toward TRBV28, TRBJ1-2 and TRBJ2-5. TCR diversity was lower in persistent than newly diagnosed Graves' disease.

Trimming took 6 bases from V and 7 from J, leaving 6 bases between them. Per germline, CDR1 PRHDT and CDR2 FYEKMQ (reference sequence). This CDR3 comprises 11 residues. Time point indicated: newly diagnosed GD, antithyroid drugs for less than 3 months. Following extraction of RNA from PBMCs, that RNA was used to make the TCR library. An endocrinology unit in Xi'an, China, supplied the patients. HTBI primers from iRepertoire and Arm-PCR of CDR3 regions yielded the TCR beta libraries. TCRdb processed the multiplex PCR reads anew with MiXCR; each CDR3 protein has one entry. The data show about 320,000 distinct CDR3 sequences, 18% seen once.

This clonotype was obtained from a female donor with Graves disease. Sample: peripheral blood mononuclear cells (PBMCs), taken at new diagnosis, from a patient treated with antithyroid drugs. J is TRBJ2-2 and V is TRBV13; the D is unclear. CDR3 in DNA: TGTGCCAGCAGTAGGTACGGGGAGCTGTTTTTT. This sequence encodes CASSRYGELFF.